One sample yielded the 11 T cell receptor beta chains listed below, sequenced in a study of shared clonotypes between healthy human individuals. Produced via immunoSEQ multiplex PCR; TCRdb's table is partial and in-frame only. This table has millions of clones, 95% appearing once. Specimen: naive CD4+ T cells sorted from blood. As to subset: CD45RA+ positively selected. Every receptor here comes from a man younger than 30 in good health.

This chain links TRBV30 with TRBJ2-5; D ambiguous. Deletions cut 2 bases from V and 5 bases from J, with 12 bases between. This CDR3 comprises 13 residues. The germline V gene encodes CDR1 GTSNPN and CDR2 SVGIG (reference sequence). The CDR3 DNA sequence: TGTGCCTGGAGTAGGCTGACTGGCGAGACCCAGTACTTC. Its translation is CAWSRLTGETQYF.

The chain is built from TRBV7-9 and TRBJ1-1, with 7 bases lining up with TRBD1. Germline trimming cut 5 bases from V and 7 bases from J; bases unmatched to any gene: 16. The CDR3 spans 16 residues. CDR1 and CDR2 (germline): SEHNR, FQNEAQ (reference sequence). CDR3 DNA sequence: TGTGCCAGCAGCCCCGCTAGGACAGGCCCAGCGGTTGAAGCTTTCTTT. Amino acids: CASSPARTGPAVEAFF.

The chain links TRBV4-2 to TRBJ2-4; D is unclear. The V gene's germline CDR1 is LGHNA and CDR2 YNFKEQ. Trimming left V 0 bases short and J 9 bases short, with 12 bases between. The CDR3 has 14 residues. In DNA form, the CDR3 reads TGTGCCAGCAGCCAAGATCGAGATTCTGGCATTCAGTACTTC. Protein: CASSQDRDSGIQYF.

The chain carries TRBV10-3 and TRBJ2-3, with D tentatively TRBD2 (6 bases). The CDR3 consists of 14 residues. Trimming pared 8 bases from V and 0 bases from J, leaving 12 bases between. Germline V gene sequence: CDR1 ENHRY, CDR2 SYGVKD. CDR3 DNA sequence: TGTGCCATCCGGGAGAGCCCTAGCACAGATACGCAGTATTTT. Translated: CAIRESPSTDTQYF.

The chain is built from TRBV2 and TRBJ1-1, with 10 positions matching TRBD1. Trimming at V came to 6 bases and at J to 10 bases, leaving 8 bases not matched to a gene. This CDR3 has 13 residues. Germline loops: CDR1 SNHLY, CDR2 FYNNEI. For the CDR3, the DNA is TGTGCCAGCAGCGGGGACAGGGGACTTGCAGCTTTCTTT. Protein sequence: CASSGDRGLAAFF.

CDR3 loop: CASSRPGYEQYF. Written as DNA, the CDR3 is TGTGCCAGCAGCAGGCCAGGCTACGAGCAGTACTTC. The chain joins TRBV27 to TRBJ2-7, with D hard to call. The germline gives CDR1 MNHEY, CDR2 SMNVEV (reference sequence). Deletions cut 6 bases from V and 3 bases from J, with 9 bases between. This CDR3 spans 12 amino acids.

This chain links TRBV5-1 with TRBJ2-3; TRBD2 matches 10 bases. The J segment lost 6 bases and the V segment lost 4 bases, leaving 8 bases of the junction unmatched. The CDR3 has 15 residues. Per germline, CDR1 SGHRS and CDR2 YFSETQ. Here the CDR3 reads CASSPSGGYTDTQYF. The CDR3 nucleotides are TGCGCCAGCAGCCCTAGCGGGGGTTACACGGATACGCAGTATTTT.

Comments on this clone: The sample has other DNA sequences that encode this CDR3 too. The rearrangement links TRBV7-6 to TRBJ1-1; maybe TRBD1 (5 bases). The CDR3 has 13 amino acids. Trimming pared 1 base from V and 3 bases from J, leaving 6 bases between. CDR1 is SGHVS and CDR2 is FNYEAQ in the germline V gene. CDR3 protein: CASSLGGDTEAFF. The DNA of the CDR3 is TGTGCCAGCAGCTTAGGGGGGGACACTGAAGCTTTCTTT. The full variable domain, with the rest looked up from reference TRBV7-6 and TRBJ1-1, is GAGVSQSPRYKVTKRGQDVALRCDPISGHVSLYWYRQALGQGPEFLTYFNYEAQQDKSGLPNDRFSAERPEGSISTLTIQRTEQRDSAMYRCASSLGGDTEAFFGQGTRLTVV.

V usage is TRBV2 and J usage is TRBJ1-1; no firm D call. The germline CDR1 and CDR2 sequences are SNHLY and FYNNEI. Trimming left V 6 bases short and J 1 base short, with 12 bases between. This CDR3 has 14 amino acids. This CDR3 is CASRAVVRNTEAFF. CDR3 sequence (DNA): TGTGCCAGCAGAGCAGTAGTTCGGAACACTGAAGCTTTCTTT.

A note on this clone: A read error may explain this, as a much larger clone is one base away. Other DNA sequences in this specimen translate into the identical CDR3. The chain recombines TRBV5-4 with TRBJ1-2; D gene unclear. Germline V gene data show CDR1 as SGHNT and CDR2 as YYREEE (reference sequence). This CDR3 comprises 13 residues. The CDR3 sequence: CASSLEGNYGYTF. The CDR3 DNA follows: TGTGCCAGCAGTTTGGAAGGGAACTATGGCTACACCTTC.

The count of this clone is one. This chain uses TRBV30 with TRBJ1-1; the D is unclear. Germline CDR1 reads GTSNPN; CDR2 reads SVGIG (reference sequence). The CDR3 is 13 amino acids. The V end lost 0 bases, the J end lost 5 bases, and 10 bases lay between the germline ends. In DNA form, the CDR3 reads TGTGCCTGGAGTGTAGGAATGGGGACTGAAGCTTTCTTT. Protein: CAWSVGMGTEAFF.